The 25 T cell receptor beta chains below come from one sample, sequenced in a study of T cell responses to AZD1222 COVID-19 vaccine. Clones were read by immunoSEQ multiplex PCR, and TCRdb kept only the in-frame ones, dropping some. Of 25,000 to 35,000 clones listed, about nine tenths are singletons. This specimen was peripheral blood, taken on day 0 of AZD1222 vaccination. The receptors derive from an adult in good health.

In DNA form, the CDR3 reads TGTGCCATCAGTTATTACCAGGAACGAGGCCTTGGGGAGCTGTTTTTT. It translates to CAISYYQERGLGELFF. V usage is TRBV10-3 and J usage is TRBJ2-2; D gene uncertain. The ends were cut back, 5 bases at V and 8 bases at J, with 21 bases in the middle. The germline V gene has CDR1 ENHRY and CDR2 SYGVKD. This CDR3 has 16 residues.

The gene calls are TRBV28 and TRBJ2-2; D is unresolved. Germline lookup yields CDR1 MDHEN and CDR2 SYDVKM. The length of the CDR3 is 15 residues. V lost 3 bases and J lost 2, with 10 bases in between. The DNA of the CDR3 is TGTGCCAGCAGTTTGGGTCTTTTTAACACCGGGGAGCTGTTTTTT. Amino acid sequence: CASSLGLFNTGELFF.

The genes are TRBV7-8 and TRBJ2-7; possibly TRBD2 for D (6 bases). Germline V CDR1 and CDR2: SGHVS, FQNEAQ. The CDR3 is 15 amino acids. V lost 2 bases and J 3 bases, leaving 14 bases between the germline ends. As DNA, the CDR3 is TGTGCCAGCAGCTTAAGCCGTCTAGCGAACTACGAGCAGTACTTC. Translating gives CASSLSRLANYEQYF. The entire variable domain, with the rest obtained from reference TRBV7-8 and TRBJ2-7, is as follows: GAGVSQSPRYKVAKRGQDVALRCDPISGHVSLFWYQQALGQGPEFLTYFQNEAQLDKSGLPSDRFFAERPEGSVSTLKIQRTQQEDSAVYLCASSLSRLANYEQYFGPGTRLTVT.

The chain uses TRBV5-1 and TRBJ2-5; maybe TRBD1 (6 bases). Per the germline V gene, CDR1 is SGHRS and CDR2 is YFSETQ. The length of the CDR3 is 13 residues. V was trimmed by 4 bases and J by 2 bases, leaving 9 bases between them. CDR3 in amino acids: CASSPTGQETQYF. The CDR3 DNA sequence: TGCGCCAGCAGCCCTACAGGGCAAGAGACCCAGTACTTC. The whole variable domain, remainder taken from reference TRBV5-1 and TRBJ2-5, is KAGVTQTPRYLIKTRGQQVTLSCSPISGHRSVSWYQQTPGQGLQFLFEYFSETQRNKGNFPGRFSGRQFSNSRSEMNVSTLELGDSALYLCASSPTGQETQYFGPGTRLLVL.

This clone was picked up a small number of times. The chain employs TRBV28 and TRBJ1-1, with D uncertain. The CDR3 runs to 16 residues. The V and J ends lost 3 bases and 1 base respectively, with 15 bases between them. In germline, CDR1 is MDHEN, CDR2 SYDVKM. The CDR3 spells CASSFPAWSGNTEAFF. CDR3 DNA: TGTGCCAGCAGTTTCCCGGCGTGGAGCGGGAACACTGAAGCTTTCTTT.

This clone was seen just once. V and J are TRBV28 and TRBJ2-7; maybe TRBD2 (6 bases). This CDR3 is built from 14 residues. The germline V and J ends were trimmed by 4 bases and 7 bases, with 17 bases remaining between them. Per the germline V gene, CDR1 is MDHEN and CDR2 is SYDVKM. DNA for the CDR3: TGTGCCAGCAGTTCCAGCGGAGGGGTACGGGAGCAGTACTTC. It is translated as CASSSSGGVREQYF.

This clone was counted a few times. CDR3 loop: CASSDRETDTQYF. Written as DNA, the CDR3 is TGTGCCAGCAGTGACAGGGAGACAGATACGCAGTATTTT. The chain uses TRBV6-4 and TRBJ2-3, with a tentative D call TRBD2 (5 bases). In germline, CDR1 is MRHNA, CDR2 SNTAGT. V was cut by 2 bases and J by 3 bases, with 6 bases left in between. The length of the CDR3 is 13 residues.

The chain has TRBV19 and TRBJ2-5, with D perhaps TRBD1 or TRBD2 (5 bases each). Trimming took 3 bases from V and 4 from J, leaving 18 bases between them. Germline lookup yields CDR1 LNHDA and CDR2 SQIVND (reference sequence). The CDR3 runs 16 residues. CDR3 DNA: TGTGCCAGTAGTATGGGTTTGATACCGAGGGGAGAGACCCAGTACTTC. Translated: CASSMGLIPRGETQYF.

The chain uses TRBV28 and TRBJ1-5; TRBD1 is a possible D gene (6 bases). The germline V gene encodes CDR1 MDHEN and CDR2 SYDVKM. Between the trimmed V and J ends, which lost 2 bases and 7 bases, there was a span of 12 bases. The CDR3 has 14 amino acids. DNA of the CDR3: TGTGCCAGCAGTTTAGTGTCAGGGGACCAGCCCCAGCATTTT. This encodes CASSLVSGDQPQHF.

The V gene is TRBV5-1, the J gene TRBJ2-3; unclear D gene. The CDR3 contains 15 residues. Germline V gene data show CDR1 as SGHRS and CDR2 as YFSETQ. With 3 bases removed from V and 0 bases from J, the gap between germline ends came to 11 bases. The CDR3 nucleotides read TGCGCCAGCAGCTCAAGTGGAGCTAGCACAGATACGCAGTATTTT. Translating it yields CASSSSGASTDTQYF.

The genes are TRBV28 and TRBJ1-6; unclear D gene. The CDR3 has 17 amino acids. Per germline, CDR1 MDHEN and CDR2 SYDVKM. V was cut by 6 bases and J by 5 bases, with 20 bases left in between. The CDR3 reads CASSLFPGSQNNSPLHF. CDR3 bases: TGTGCCAGCAGCCTTTTCCCGGGCAGCCAAAATAATTCACCCCTCCACTTT.

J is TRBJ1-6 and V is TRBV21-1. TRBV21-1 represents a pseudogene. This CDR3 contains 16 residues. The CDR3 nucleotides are TGTGCCAGCATCCTCACGGGATTGAAGAAGAATTCACCCCTCCACTTT. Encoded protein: CASILTGLKKNSPLHF.

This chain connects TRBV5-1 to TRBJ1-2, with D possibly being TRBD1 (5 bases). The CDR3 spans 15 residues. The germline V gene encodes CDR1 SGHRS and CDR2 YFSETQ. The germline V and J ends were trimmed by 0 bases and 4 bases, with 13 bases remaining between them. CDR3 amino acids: CASSLAAGKGYGYTF. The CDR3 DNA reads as TGCGCCAGCAGCTTGGCGGCAGGGAAGGGCTATGGCTACACCTTC.

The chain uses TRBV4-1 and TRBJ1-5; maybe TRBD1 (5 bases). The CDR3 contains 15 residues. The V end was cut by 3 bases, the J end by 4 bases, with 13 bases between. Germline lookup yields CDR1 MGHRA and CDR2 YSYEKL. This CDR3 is CASSQTGGGNQPQHF. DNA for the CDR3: TGCGCCAGCAGCCAGACCGGGGGGGGGAATCAGCCCCAGCATTTT.

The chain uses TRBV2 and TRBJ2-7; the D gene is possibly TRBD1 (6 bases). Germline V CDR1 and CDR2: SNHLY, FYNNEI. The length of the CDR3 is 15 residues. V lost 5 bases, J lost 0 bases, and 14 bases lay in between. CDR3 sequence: CASSRTGHLSYEQYF. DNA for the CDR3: TGTGCCAGCAGTCGTACGGGACACCTCTCCTACGAGCAGTACTTC.

CDR3 in amino acids: CATSRGQGGTDTQYF. The CDR3, as DNA: TGTGCCACCAGTCGGGGACAGGGAGGGACAGATACGCAGTATTTT. The rearrangement uses TRBV24-1 and TRBJ2-3; 9 nucleotides align to TRBD1. The CDR3 runs to 15 residues. The V and J ends lost 6 bases and 3 bases, in that order; junction bases with no gene match: 6. Germline assignment: CDR1 KGHDR and CDR2 SFDVKD.

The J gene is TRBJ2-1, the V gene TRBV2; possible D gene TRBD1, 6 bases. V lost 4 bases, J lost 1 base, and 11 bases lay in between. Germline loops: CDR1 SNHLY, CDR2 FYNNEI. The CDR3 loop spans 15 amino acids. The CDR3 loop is CASSAYRDSYNEQFF. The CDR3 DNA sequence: TGTGCCAGCAGTGCCTACAGGGATTCCTACAATGAGCAGTTCTTC. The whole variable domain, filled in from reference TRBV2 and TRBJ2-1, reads EPEVTQTPSHQVTQMGQEVILRCVPISNHLYFYWYRQILGQKVEFLVSFYNNEISEKSEIFDDQFSVERPDGSNFTLKIRSTKLEDSAMYFCASSAYRDSYNEQFFGPGTRLTVL.

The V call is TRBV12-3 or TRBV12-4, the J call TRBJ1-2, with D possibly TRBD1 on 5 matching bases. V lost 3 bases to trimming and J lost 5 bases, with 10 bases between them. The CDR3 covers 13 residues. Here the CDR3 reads CASSFGGDYGYTF. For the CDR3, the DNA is TGTGCCAGCAGTTTCGGGGGAGATTATGGCTACACCTTC.

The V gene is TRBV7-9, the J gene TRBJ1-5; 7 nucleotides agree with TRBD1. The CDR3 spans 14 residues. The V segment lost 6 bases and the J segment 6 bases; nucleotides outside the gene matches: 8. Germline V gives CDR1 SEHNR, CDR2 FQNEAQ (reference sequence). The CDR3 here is CASSPTGDGQPQHF. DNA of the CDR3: TGTGCCAGCAGTCCCACAGGGGACGGTCAGCCCCAGCATTTT. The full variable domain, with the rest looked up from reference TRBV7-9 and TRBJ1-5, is DTGVSQNPRHKITKRGQNVTFRCDPISEHNRLYWYRQTLGQGPEFLTYFQNEAQLEKSRLLSDRFSAERPKGSFSTLEIQRTEQGDSAMYLCASSPTGDGQPQHFGDGTRLSIL.

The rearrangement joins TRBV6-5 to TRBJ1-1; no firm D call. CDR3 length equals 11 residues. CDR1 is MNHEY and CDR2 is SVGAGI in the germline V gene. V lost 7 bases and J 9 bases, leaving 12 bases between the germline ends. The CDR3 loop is CASNPGIQAFF. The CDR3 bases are TGTGCCAGCAATCCAGGAATACAAGCTTTCTTT.

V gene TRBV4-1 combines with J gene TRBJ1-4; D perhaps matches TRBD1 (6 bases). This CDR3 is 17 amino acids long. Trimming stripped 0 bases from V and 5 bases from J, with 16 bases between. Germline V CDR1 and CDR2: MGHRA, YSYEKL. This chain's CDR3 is CASSQDPLGRGNEKLFF. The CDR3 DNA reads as TGCGCCAGCAGCCAAGATCCTCTTGGTAGGGGGAATGAAAAACTGTTTTTT.

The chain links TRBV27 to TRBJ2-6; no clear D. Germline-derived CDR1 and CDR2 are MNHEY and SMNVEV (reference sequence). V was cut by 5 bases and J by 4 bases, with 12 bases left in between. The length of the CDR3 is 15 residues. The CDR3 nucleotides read TGTGCCAGCAGTCCCCGACGGAAGGGGGCCAACGTCCTGACTTTC. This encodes CASSPRRKGANVLTF.

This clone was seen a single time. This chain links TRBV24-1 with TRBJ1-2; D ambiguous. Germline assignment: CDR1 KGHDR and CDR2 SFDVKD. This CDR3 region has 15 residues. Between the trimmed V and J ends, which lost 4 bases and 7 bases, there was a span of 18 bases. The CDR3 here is CATSDPPTGGFGYTF. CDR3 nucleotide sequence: TGTGCCACCAGTGACCCCCCGACGGGAGGGTTTGGCTACACCTTC.

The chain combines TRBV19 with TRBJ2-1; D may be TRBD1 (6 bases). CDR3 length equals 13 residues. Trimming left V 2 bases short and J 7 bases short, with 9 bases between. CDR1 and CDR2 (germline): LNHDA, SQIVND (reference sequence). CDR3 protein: CASSINRVNEQFF. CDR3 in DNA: TGTGCCAGTAGTATAAACAGGGTTAATGAGCAGTTCTTC.

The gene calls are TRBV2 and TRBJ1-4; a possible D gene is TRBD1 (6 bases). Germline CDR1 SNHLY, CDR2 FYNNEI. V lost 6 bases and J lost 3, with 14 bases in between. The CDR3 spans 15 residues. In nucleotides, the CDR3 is TGTGCCAGCAGGGACAGCTTCACTTCTAATGAAAAACTGTTTTTT. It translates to CASRDSFTSNEKLFF.